This T cell receptor beta chain is drawn from a study of T cell repertoires in cytomegalovirus infection. About the research overall: Public TCR beta signatures indicated both CMV infection and matching HLA type. The study, taken as a whole, reports: CMV-specific HLA-C-restricted TCR beta clonotypes dominated the ex vivo response.

V lost 3 bases and J 0 bases, leaving 3 bases between the germline ends. CDR1 is KGHDR and CDR2 is SFDVKD in the germline V gene. The CDR3 sequence is 13 residues long. Each CDR3 protein gets one entry after TCRdb re-called the reads with MiXCR. The data hold fewer than 250,000 distinct CDR3 sequences, with 22% observed a single time. On this clonotype itself: Its antigen is undetermined.

This TCR was sampled from a human donor in good health (CMV status not recorded). Some clones in this sample may be carry-over from other donors' samples. Sample: CD8+ T cells from PBMCs. The chain uses TRBV24-1 and TRBJ2-3; D remains unclear. CDR3: CATSDLSTDTQYF. CDR3 DNA: TGTGCCACCAGTGATCTGAGCACAGATACGCAGTATTTT.